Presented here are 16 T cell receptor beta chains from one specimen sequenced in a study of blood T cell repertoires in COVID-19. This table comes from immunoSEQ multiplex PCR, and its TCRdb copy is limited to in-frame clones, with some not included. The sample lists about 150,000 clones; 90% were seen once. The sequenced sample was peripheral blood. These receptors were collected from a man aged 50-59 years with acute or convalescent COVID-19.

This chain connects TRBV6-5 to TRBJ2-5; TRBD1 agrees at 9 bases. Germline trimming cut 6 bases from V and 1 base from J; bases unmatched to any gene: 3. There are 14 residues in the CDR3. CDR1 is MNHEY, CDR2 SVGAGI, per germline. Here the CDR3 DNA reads TGTGCCAGCAGAGAGGACAGGGGCCAAGAGACCCAGTACTTC. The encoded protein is CASREDRGQETQYF.

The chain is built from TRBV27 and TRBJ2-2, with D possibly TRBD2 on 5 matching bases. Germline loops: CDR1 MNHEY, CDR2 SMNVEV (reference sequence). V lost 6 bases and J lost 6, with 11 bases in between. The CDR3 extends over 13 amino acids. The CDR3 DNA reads TGTGCCAGCAGAGGGTGGGGAGCCGGGGAGCTGTTTTTT. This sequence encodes CASRGWGAGELFF.

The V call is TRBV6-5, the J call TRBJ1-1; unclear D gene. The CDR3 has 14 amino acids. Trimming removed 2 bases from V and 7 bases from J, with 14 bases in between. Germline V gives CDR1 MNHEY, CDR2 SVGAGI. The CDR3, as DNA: TGTGCCAGCAGTTACGGCCAAGGGAGCATTGAAGCTTTCTTT. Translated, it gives CASSYGQGSIEAFF.

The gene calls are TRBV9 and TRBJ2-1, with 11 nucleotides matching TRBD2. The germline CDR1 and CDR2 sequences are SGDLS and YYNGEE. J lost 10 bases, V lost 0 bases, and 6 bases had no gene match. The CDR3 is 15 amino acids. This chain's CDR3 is CASSVGTSGYDEQFF. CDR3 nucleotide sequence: TGTGCCAGCAGCGTAGGGACTAGCGGGTATGACGAGCAGTTCTTC.

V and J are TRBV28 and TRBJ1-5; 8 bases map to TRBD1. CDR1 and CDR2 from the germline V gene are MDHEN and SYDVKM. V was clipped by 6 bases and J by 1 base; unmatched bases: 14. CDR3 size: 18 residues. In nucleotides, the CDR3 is TGTGCCAGCAGGCGCCGGGACAGGTTGGTTCAAAGCAATCAGCCCCAGCATTTT. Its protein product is CASRRRDRLVQSNQPQHF.

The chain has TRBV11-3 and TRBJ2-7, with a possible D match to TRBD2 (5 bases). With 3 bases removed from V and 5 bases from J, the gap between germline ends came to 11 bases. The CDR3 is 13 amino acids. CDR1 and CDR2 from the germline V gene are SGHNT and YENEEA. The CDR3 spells CASSLSFGDEQYV. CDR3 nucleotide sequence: TGTGCCAGCAGCTTGAGCTTCGGGGACGAGCAGTACGTC.

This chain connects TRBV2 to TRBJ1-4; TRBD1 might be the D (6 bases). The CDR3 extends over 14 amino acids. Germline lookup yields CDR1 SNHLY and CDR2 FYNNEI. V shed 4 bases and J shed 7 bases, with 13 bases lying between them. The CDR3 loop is CASSARGGGEKLFF. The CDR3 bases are TGTGCCAGCAGTGCCCGGGGAGGGGGTGAAAAACTGTTTTTT. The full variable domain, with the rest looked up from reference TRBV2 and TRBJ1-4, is EPEVTQTPSHQVTQMGQEVILRCVPISNHLYFYWYRQILGQKVEFLVSFYNNEISEKSEIFDDQFSVERPDGSNFTLKIRSTKLEDSAMYFCASSARGGGEKLFFGSGTQLSVL.

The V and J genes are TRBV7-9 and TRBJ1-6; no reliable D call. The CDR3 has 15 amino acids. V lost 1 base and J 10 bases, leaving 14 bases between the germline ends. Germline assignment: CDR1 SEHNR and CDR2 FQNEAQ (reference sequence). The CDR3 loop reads CASSLGGTGNSPLHF. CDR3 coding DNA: TGTGCCAGCAGCTTAGGGGGTACGGGGAACTCACCCCTCCACTTT.

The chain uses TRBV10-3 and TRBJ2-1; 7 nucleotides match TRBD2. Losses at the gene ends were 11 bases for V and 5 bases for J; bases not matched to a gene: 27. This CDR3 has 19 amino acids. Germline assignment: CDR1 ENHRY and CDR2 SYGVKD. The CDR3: CAGPAGVDCRAGSDNEQFF. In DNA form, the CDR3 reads TGTGCCGGACCCGCGGGGGTTGACTGCCGTGCGGGGAGTGACAATGAGCAGTTCTTC.

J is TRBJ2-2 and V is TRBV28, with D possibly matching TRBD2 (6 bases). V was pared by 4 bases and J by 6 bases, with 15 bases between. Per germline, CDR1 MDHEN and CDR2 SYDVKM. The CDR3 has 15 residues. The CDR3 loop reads CASSSGLSVSGELFF. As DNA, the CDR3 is TGTGCCAGCAGTTCGGGACTCTCTGTTTCCGGGGAGCTGTTTTTT.

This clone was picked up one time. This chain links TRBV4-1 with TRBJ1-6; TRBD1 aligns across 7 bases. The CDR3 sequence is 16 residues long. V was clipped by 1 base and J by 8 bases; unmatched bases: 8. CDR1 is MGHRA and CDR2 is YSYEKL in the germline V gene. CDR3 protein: CASSQGPGTADSPLHF. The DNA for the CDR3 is TGCGCCAGCAGCCAAGGTCCGGGGACAGCTGATTCACCCCTCCACTTT.

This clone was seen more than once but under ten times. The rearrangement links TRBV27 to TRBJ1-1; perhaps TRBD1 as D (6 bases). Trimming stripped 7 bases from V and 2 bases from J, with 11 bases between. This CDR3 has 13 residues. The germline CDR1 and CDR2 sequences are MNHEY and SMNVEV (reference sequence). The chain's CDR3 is CASMNRDNTEAFF. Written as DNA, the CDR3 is TGTGCCAGCATGAACAGGGATAACACTGAAGCTTTCTTT.

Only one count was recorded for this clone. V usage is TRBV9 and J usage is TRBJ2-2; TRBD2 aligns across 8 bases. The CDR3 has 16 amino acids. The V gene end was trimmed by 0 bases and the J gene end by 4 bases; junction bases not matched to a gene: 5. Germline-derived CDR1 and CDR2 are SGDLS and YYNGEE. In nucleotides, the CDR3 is TGTGCCAGCAGCGTAGCGGCGGGGGGCTTCACCGGGGAGCTGTTTTTT. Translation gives CASSVAAGGFTGELFF.

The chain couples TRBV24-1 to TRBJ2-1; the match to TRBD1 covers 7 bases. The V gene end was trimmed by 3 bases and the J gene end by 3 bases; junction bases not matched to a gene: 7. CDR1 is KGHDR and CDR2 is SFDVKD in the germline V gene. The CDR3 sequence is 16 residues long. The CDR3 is CATSDAGTESYNEQFF. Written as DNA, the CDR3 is TGTGCCACCAGTGATGCCGGGACAGAAAGCTACAATGAGCAGTTCTTC.

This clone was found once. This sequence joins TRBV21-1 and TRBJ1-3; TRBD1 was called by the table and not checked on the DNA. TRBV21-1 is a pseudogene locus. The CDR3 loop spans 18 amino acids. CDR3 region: CASSKALYEGGTGNTIYF. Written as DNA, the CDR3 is TGTGCCAGCAGCAAAGCGCTTTATGAAGGGGGTACTGGAAACACCATATATTTT.

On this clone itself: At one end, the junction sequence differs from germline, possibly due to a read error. CDR3 DNA: TGTGCCACCTGTGATCCAGGGGGAACGGGCTACACCTTC. The encoded protein is CATCDPGGTGYTF. The genes are TRBV24-1 and TRBJ1-2; 7 bases agree with TRBD1. The CDR3 has 13 amino acids. Germline V gene data show CDR1 as KGHDR and CDR2 as SFDVKD.